The rows below give T cell receptor beta chains drawn from one sample of a study of cytomegalovirus exposure and HLA in healthy donors. Sequencing used immunoSEQ multiplex PCR; TCRdb keeps in-frame clones, though not all of them. Here the sample spans 99,000 or so clones, less than 80% being singletons. Material: PBMCs. These receptors all stem from a man aged 25 to 45 in good health and CMV-seronegative. CDR3s include the opening cysteine and the closing phenylalanine or tryptophan. The order of the fields is V gene, D gene, clone size, CDR3 length, J gene, CDR3 protein, CDR3 DNA. A D gene is named only where the DNA matches it firmly. Where a row states a size, it is once, few, many or the class of an expanded clone; other rows omit it.

TRBV7-8,TRBD2,few,16,TRBJ2-1,CASSTMTSGGYNEQFF,TGTGCCAGCAGCACGATGACTAGCGGGGGTTACAATGAGCAGTTCTTC
TRBV5-4,-,-,13,TRBJ2-7,CASSLDATYEQYF,TGTGCCAGCAGCTTGGACGCGACCTACGAGCAGTACTTC
TRBV19,-,few,13,TRBJ1-2,CASTPGGSGGYTF,TGTGCCAGTACTCCGGGGGGGAGCGGTGGCTACACCTTC
TRBV9,-,-,15,TRBJ1-1,CASSVEPGGNTEAFF,TGTGCCAGCAGCGTAGAGCCGGGGGGGAACACTGAAGCTTTCTTT
TRBV2,-,few,14,TRBJ1-1,CASSGTVVNTEAFF,TGTGCCAGCAGTGGGACAGTGGTGAACACTGAAGCTTTCTTT
TRBV28,TRBD2,-,17,TRBJ2-1,CASSPIAGGPLRDEQFF,TGTGCCAGCAGTCCTATAGCGGGAGGGCCCTTGAGAGATGAGCAGTTCTTC
TRBV6-5,TRBD1,few,14,TRBJ1-1,CASSSDRGGTEAFF,TGTGCCAGCAGTTCAGACAGGGGGGGCACTGAAGCTTTCTTT
TRBV18,TRBD2,-,14,TRBJ2-1,CASSGTSGYNEQFF,TGTGCCAGCTCGGGGACTAGCGGCTACAATGAGCAGTTCTTC
TRBV6-6,TRBD1,-,15,TRBJ1-1,CASSYSGDRNTEAFF,TGTGCCAGCAGTTACTCGGGGGACAGGAACACTGAAGCTTTCTTT
TRBV28,-,once,14,TRBJ1-1,CASSLTGMGTEAFF,TGTGCCAGCAGTTTAACGGGGATGGGCACTGAAGCTTTCTTT
TRBV7-2,TRBD2,-,17,TRBJ2-1,CASSLVFSAGGHNEQFF,TGTGCCAGCAGCTTAGTATTTTCTGCGGGGGGGCACAATGAGCAGTTCTTC
TRBV7-2,-,-,16,TRBJ1-6,CASSLVGGANNSPLHF,TGTGCCAGCAGCTTAGTCGGGGGGGCCAATAATTCACCCCTCCACTTT
TRBV7-6,-,-,15,TRBJ1-5,CASSQGVLSNQPQHF,TGTGCCAGCAGCCAAGGGGTCCTTAGCAATCAGCCCCAGCATTTT
TRBV6-1,-,few,15,TRBJ1-4,CASISDTQVFGKLFF,TGTGCCAGCATTTCGGACACCCAGGTTTTCGGGAAACTGTTTTTT
TRBV15,-,-,15,TRBJ1-6,CATSLVGEANSPLHF,TGTGCCACCAGCCTTGTAGGGGAGGCAAATTCACCCCTCCACTTT
TRBV28,-,-,17,TRBJ2-2,CASTNPGITSNTGELFF,TGTGCCAGCACAAACCCAGGGATAACATCGAACACCGGGGAGCTGTTTTTT
TRBV4-3,TRBD2,-,16,TRBJ2-5,CASSQGLAGIQETQYF,TGCGCCAGCAGCCAAGGACTAGCGGGGATCCAAGAGACCCAGTACTTC
TRBV7-9,-,-,14,TRBJ2-2,CASSLVGGTGELFF,TGTGCCAGCAGCTTGGTAGGGGGCACCGGGGAGCTGTTTTTT
TRBV27,-,-,15,TRBJ1-5,CASSLSPTAPQPQHF,TGTGCCAGCAGTTTATCCCCGACAGCACCCCAGCCCCAGCATTTT
TRBV15,TRBD1,-,14,TRBJ1-2,CATSTDRGNYGYTF,TGTGCCACCAGCACGGACAGGGGCAACTATGGCTACACCTTC
TRBV10-1,TRBD2,-,15,TRBJ2-1,CASSEGTSGRGGQFF,TGCGCCAGCAGTGAGGGGACTAGCGGGAGGGGGGGGCAGTTCTTC
TRBV19,TRBD2,-,14,TRBJ2-4,CASRALAGGNIQYF,TGTGCCAGTAGGGCCCTAGCGGGGGGCAACATTCAGTACTTC
TRBV6-5,TRBD2,-,16,TRBJ2-7,CASSYGLAGGRDEQYF,TGTGCCAGCAGTTACGGTTTGGCGGGGGGGCGGGACGAGCAGTACTTC
TRBV5-1,-,-,15,TRBJ2-7,CASSLMEETPFEQYF,TGCGCCAGCAGCTTGATGGAGGAGACCCCTTTCGAGCAGTACTTC
TRBV5-5,-,-,13,TRBJ1-2,CASSGQGIRGYTF,TGTGCCAGCAGCGGCCAGGGGATTCGTGGCTACACCTTC
TRBV18,-,once,14,TRBJ1-1,CASSLGEMNTEAFF,TGTGCCAGCTCACTTGGGGAGATGAACACTGAAGCTTTCTTT
TRBV10-3,TRBD1,-,14,TRBJ2-7,CAITGQGSPYEQYF,TGTGCCATCACTGGACAGGGGTCCCCCTACGAGCAGTACTTC
TRBV4-3,TRBD1,-,21,TRBJ2-6,CASSQTTSGTGGVAGANVLTF,TGCGCCAGCAGCCAGACAACCTCCGGGACAGGGGGCGTTGCTGGGGCCAACGTCCTGACTTTC
TRBV11-2,-,-,15,TRBJ2-3,CASRNPGQITDTQYF,TGTGCCAGCAGAAATCCAGGACAGATCACAGATACGCAGTATTTT
TRBV9,-,-,16,TRBJ2-1,CASSVDSRGSYNEQFF,TGTGCCAGCAGCGTAGATTCACGAGGCTCCTACAATGAGCAGTTCTTC
TRBV19,-,-,17,TRBJ2-7,CASSPRKGGLFSYEQYF,TGTGCCAGTAGCCCAAGGAAGGGGGGGTTGTTCTCCTACGAGCAGTACTTC
TRBV11-2,-,once,15,TRBJ2-1,CASSFVQGRRNEQFF,TGTGCCAGCAGCTTCGTCCAGGGCCGCCGGAATGAGCAGTTCTTC
TRBV5-1,-,few,15,TRBJ1-6,CASSLREQYNSPLHF,TGCGCCAGCAGCTTGAGGGAGCAGTATAATTCACCCCTCCACTTT
TRBV5-6,-,-,14,TRBJ2-5,CASSLRQAGETQYF,TGTGCCAGCAGCTTGAGGCAGGCAGGAGAGACCCAGTACTTC
TRBV7-9,-,-,16,TRBJ2-5,CASSTHYRADQETQYF,TGTGCCAGCAGCACCCATTACAGGGCTGATCAAGAGACCCAGTACTTC
TRBV7-9,-,-,13,TRBJ1-1,CASSSPVNTEAFF,TGTGCCAGCAGCTCCCCAGTGAACACTGAAGCTTTCTTT
TRBV11-2,-,-,19,TRBJ2-1,CASSLGWGGSESSYNEQFF,TGTGCCAGCAGCTTAGGTTGGGGTGGTAGCGAGAGCTCCTACAATGAGCAGTTCTTC
TRBV6-5,TRBD1,-,15,TRBJ1-1,CATTRTGGSSTEAFF,TGTGCCACCACACGCACAGGGGGCTCGAGCACTGAAGCTTTCTTT
TRBV6-5,TRBD1,-,13,TRBJ1-2,CASRWDSNYGYTF,TGTGCCAGCAGATGGGACAGTAACTATGGCTACACCTTC
TRBV5-6,-,-,18,TRBJ2-6,CASSLGAGPGYGANVLTF,TGTGCCAGCAGCTTGGGTGCAGGGCCTGGGTATGGGGCCAACGTCCTGACTTTC
TRBV2,-,few,13,TRBJ2-3,CASIQGEADTQYF,TGTGCCAGCATACAGGGAGAGGCAGATACGCAGTATTTT
TRBV7-2,TRBD2,once,15,TRBJ2-3,CASSLETSGGPGQYF,TGTGCCAGCAGCTTAGAGACTAGCGGGGGCCCAGGGCAGTATTTT
TRBV7-2,-,once,16,TRBJ1-1,CASSRNTGGGSPEAFF,TGTGCCAGCAGCCGGAATACGGGAGGGGGTAGTCCTGAAGCTTTCTTT
TRBV5-6,TRBD1,few,16,TRBJ1-5,CASSRRGTGTNQPQHF,TGTGCCAGCAGCAGACGAGGGACAGGAACTAATCAGCCCCAGCATTTT
TRBV5-6,TRBD2,-,14,TRBJ2-1,CASSLDGGGYEQFF,TGTGCCAGCAGCTTGGATGGCGGGGGGTATGAGCAGTTCTTC
TRBV9,-,-,13,TRBJ1-3,CASSGYSGNTIYF,TGTGCCAGCAGCGGTTATTCTGGAAACACCATATATTTT
TRBV5-3,-,-,16,TRBJ1-5,CAWTNISGVSNQPQHF,TGTGCCTGGACAAATATAAGCGGGGTTAGCAATCAGCCCCAGCATTTT
TRBV4-3,-,-,16,TRBJ2-2,CASSQDRGNPTGELFF,TGCGCCAGCAGCCAAGATAGAGGTAACCCCACCGGGGAGCTGTTTTTT
TRBV6-5,TRBD1,few,12,TRBJ1-2,CAVEGTGGAGTF,TGTGCCGTAGAGGGGACAGGGGGCGCCGGCACCTTC
TRBV9,-,-,14,TRBJ2-2,CASSPRGSSGELFF,TGTGCCAGCAGCCCCCGGGGGAGTAGCGGGGAGCTGTTTTTT